The 24 T cell receptor beta chains listed next were all sequenced from one sample in a study of blood T cell repertoires in COVID-19. The data were produced by immunoSEQ multiplex PCR, yet TCRdb's version contains in-frame clones alone and is incomplete. The table lists about 100,000 clones, roughly 85% of them singletons. What was sequenced was peripheral blood. All receptors come from a man aged 55-75 years with acute or convalescent COVID-19.

The chain combines TRBV5-3 with TRBJ2-3, with D perhaps TRBD2 (6 bases). TRBV5-3 is an ORF for which the function is uncertain. The CDR3 is made up of 15 amino acids. Trimming left V 4 bases short and J 2 bases short, with 14 bases between. CDR3 DNA: TGTGCCAGAAGCAAACCGGGACTGGCCACAGATACGCAGTATTTT. Protein product: CARSKPGLATDTQYF.

As to this clone: Distinct nucleotide sequences in the sample also encode this CDR3. J is TRBJ2-2 and V is TRBV9; D remains unclear. CDR3 size: 14 residues. CDR1 SGDLS and CDR2 YYNGEE come from the germline V gene. The V and J ends lost 0 bases and 0 bases respectively, with 3 bases between them. The DNA for the CDR3 is TGTGCCAGCAGCGTAGCAGCGAACACCGGGGAGCTGTTTTTT. Translating it yields CASSVAANTGELFF.

The CDR3 loop reads CASSEEDRGRLSEQYF. The CDR3 DNA is TGTGCCAGCAGTGAGGAAGACAGGGGGCGGTTGAGCGAGCAGTACTTC. The chain is built from TRBV6-1 and TRBJ2-7; 10 nucleotides align to TRBD1. Per germline, CDR1 MNHNS and CDR2 SASEGT. The CDR3 runs 16 residues. V was clipped by 3 bases and J by 6 bases; unmatched bases: 11.

The J gene is TRBJ2-3, the V gene TRBV9, with 8 positions matching TRBD1. CDR1 and CDR2 from the germline V gene are SGDLS and YYNGEE. V lost 4 bases, J lost 2 bases, and 6 bases stayed unmatched. The CDR3 is made up of 15 amino acids. The DNA for the CDR3 is TGTGCCAGCAGCATGACAGGGGCCTACACAGATACGCAGTATTTT. Its protein product is CASSMTGAYTDTQYF.

V is TRBV5-1 and J is TRBJ2-7, with 9 positions matching TRBD2. Unmatched junction bases numbered 10, after V lost 0 bases and J lost 6 bases. The CDR3 loop spans 16 amino acids. Germline V gene data show CDR1 as SGHRS and CDR2 as YFSETQ. DNA of the CDR3: TGCGCCAGCAGCTTGGGGGCGGGAGGGCCGGTAGCCGAGCAGTACTTC. This encodes CASSLGAGGPVAEQYF.

The V call is TRBV4-1, the J call TRBJ2-1; 7 bases are shared with TRBD2. There are 17 residues in the CDR3. The germline V gene encodes CDR1 MGHRA and CDR2 YSYEKL. The ends lost 1 base at V and 9 bases at J; junction bases unmatched: 15. Here the CDR3 DNA reads TGCGCCAGCAGCCAAGCGTGGGAAGCAACGGGGGGACTTGAGCAGTTCTTC. Amino acids: CASSQAWEATGGLEQFF.

This chain links TRBV2 with TRBJ1-4, with TRBD1 as a possible D gene (5 bases). The CDR3 covers 14 residues. Germline values: CDR1 SNHLY, CDR2 FYNNEI. V was pared by 4 bases and J by 4 bases, with 10 bases between. This CDR3 reads CASSVGGGNEKLFF. The CDR3 DNA reads TGTGCCAGCAGTGTGGGGGGGGGTAATGAAAAACTGTTTTTT.

The chain employs TRBV7-2 and TRBJ2-5; 10 positions agree with TRBD2. Germline V gene sequence: CDR1 SGHTA, CDR2 FQGNSA. With V trimmed by 6 bases and J by 3 bases, 7 bases remained unmatched. This CDR3 is 15 amino acids long. CDR3 loop: CASSSTGTSEETQYF. The CDR3 DNA is TGTGCCAGCAGTTCTACCGGGACTAGCGAAGAGACCCAGTACTTC.

This clone occurred a few times. The CDR3 DNA reads TGCGCCAGCAGCTTGGGGACAGCTAGCTCCTACGAGCAGTACTTC. This codes for CASSLGTASSYEQYF. The rearrangement uses TRBV5-1 and TRBJ2-7; possibly TRBD1 for D (6 bases). The V end was cut by 0 bases, the J end by 0 bases, with 10 bases between. The germline V gene encodes CDR1 SGHRS and CDR2 YFSETQ. The CDR3 extends over 15 amino acids. Filled out from reference TRBV5-1 and TRBJ2-7, the complete variable domain reads KAGVTQTPRYLIKTRGQQVTLSCSPISGHRSVSWYQQTPGQGLQFLFEYFSETQRNKGNFPGRFSGRQFSNSRSEMNVSTLELGDSALYLCASSLGTASSYEQYFGPGTRLTVT.

This clone was picked up a small number of times. This chain joins TRBV24-1 and TRBJ1-6; 7 bases map to TRBD1. CDR3 size: 15 residues. Germline values: CDR1 KGHDR, CDR2 SFDVKD. J was trimmed by 5 bases and V by 8 bases; bases with no gene match: 8. The chain's CDR3 is CATTLSGTDNSPLHF. CDR3 nucleotides: TGTGCCACCACCCTTTCAGGGACAGATAATTCACCCCTCCACTTT.

V and J are TRBV3-1 (or the pseudogene TRBV3-2) and TRBJ2-7; TRBD2 matches at 12 bases. The germline CDR1 and CDR2 sequences are LGHDT and YNNKEL (reference sequence). Trimming cost V 5 bases and J 4 bases; bases outside gene matches: 3. There are 14 residues in the CDR3. The CDR3 spells CASSTSGRSYEQYF. Written as DNA, the CDR3 is TGTGCCAGCAGCACTAGCGGGAGGAGTTACGAGCAGTACTTC.

This clone showed up just a few times. The chain has TRBV5-4 and TRBJ1-2; 8 nucleotides agree with TRBD1. CDR1 is SGHNT and CDR2 is YYREEE in the germline V gene (reference sequence). The length of the CDR3 is 16 residues. Trimming at V came to 1 base and at J to 2 bases, leaving 7 bases not matched to a gene. CDR3 DNA sequence: TGTGCCAGCAGCTTGAGCTTGACAGGGGCCAACTATGGCTACACCTTC. Translated, it gives CASSLSLTGANYGYTF.

In this sample, this clone turned up once. V and J are TRBV3-1 (or the pseudogene TRBV3-2) and TRBJ2-3; tentatively, D is TRBD2 (6 bases). The V gene's germline CDR1 is LGHDT and CDR2 YNNKEL (reference sequence). The CDR3 spans 15 residues. The V and J ends lost 5 bases and 2 bases respectively, with 14 bases between them. CDR3 protein: CASSWSGQATDTQYF. CDR3 bases: TGTGCCAGCAGCTGGAGCGGGCAGGCCACAGATACGCAGTATTTT.

This clone was counted a single time. The V and J genes are TRBV3-1 (or the pseudogene TRBV3-2) and TRBJ2-7; possible D gene TRBD1, 6 bases. The germline V gene encodes CDR1 LGHDT and CDR2 YNNKEL (reference sequence). The CDR3 is 11 residues long. V was shortened by 8 bases and J by 5 bases, with 10 bases between the two germline ends. In nucleotides, the CDR3 is TGTGCCAGCGCAGGGGTGCACGAGCAGTACTTC. Translation gives CASAGVHEQYF.

A note on this clone: At one end, the junction sequence differs from germline, possibly due to a read error. V is TRBV2 and J is TRBJ1-4; TRBD1 might be the D (6 bases). CDR1 is SNHLY, CDR2 FYNNEI, per germline. The CDR3 is made up of 15 amino acids. Written as DNA, the CDR3 is TGTGCCAGCACTTCGGATATAGGGACATCGGAAAAGCTGTTTTTT. Amino acids: CASTSDIGTSEKLFF. Drawing the rest from reference TRBV2 and TRBJ1-4, the complete variable domain is EPEVTQTPSHQVTQMGQEVILRCVPISNHLYFYWYRQILGQKVEFLVSFYNNEISEKSEIFDDQFSVERPDGSNFTLKIRSTKLEDSAMYFCASTSDIGTSEKLFFGSGTQLSVL.

The J gene is TRBJ1-2, the V gene TRBV7-6; no reliable D call. In germline, CDR1 is SGHVS, CDR2 FNYEAQ. The CDR3 totals 16 residues. Trimming cost V 1 base and J 0 bases, with 12 bases left between them. This CDR3 reads CASSLGSGRSNYGYTF. The CDR3, as DNA: TGTGCCAGCAGCTTAGGGAGTGGGAGATCTAACTATGGCTACACCTTC. Variable domain in full (rest from reference TRBV7-6 and TRBJ1-2): GAGVSQSPRYKVTKRGQDVALRCDPISGHVSLYWYRQALGQGPEFLTYFNYEAQQDKSGLPNDRFSAERPEGSISTLTIQRTEQRDSAMYRCASSLGSGRSNYGYTFGSGTRLTVV.

The rearrangement links TRBV25-1 to TRBJ1-6, with 7 bases that match TRBD1. The germline V gene encodes CDR1 MGHDK and CDR2 SYGVNS. This CDR3 is 16 amino acids long. The ends lost 6 bases at V and 9 bases at J; junction bases unmatched: 14. The CDR3 spells CASSPVEGASFSPLHF. The DNA for the CDR3 is TGTGCCAGCAGCCCCGTGGAGGGGGCTTCGTTTTCACCCCTCCACTTT. Using reference TRBV25-1 and TRBJ1-6 for the parts outside the CDR3, the full variable domain is EADIYQTPRYLVIGTGKKITLECSQTMGHDKMYWYQQDPGMELHLIHYSYGVNSTEKGDLSSESTVSRIRTEHFPLTLESARPSHTSQYLCASSPVEGASFSPLHFGNGTRLTVT.

This CDR3 reads CASAPVRAGNTIYF. In DNA, the CDR3 is TGTGCCAGCGCCCCGGTGAGGGCTGGAAACACCATATATTTT. The genes are TRBV11-2 and TRBJ1-3; D is undetermined. Germline CDR1 reads SGHAT; CDR2 reads FQNNGV. The CDR3 totals 14 residues. V was pared by 8 bases and J by 2 bases, with 13 bases between.

The rearrangement links TRBV5-1 to TRBJ2-1, with 10 bases identical to TRBD2. V lost 0 bases and J lost 9; bases outside the gene matches: 12. CDR3 size: 17 residues. Germline V CDR1 and CDR2: SGHRS, YFSETQ. CDR3 sequence (DNA): TGCGCCAGCAGCTTGGCCCAACCGTTAGCGGGGGGATCTGAGCAGTTCTTC. It is translated as CASSLAQPLAGGSEQFF.

The chain uses TRBV7-8 and TRBJ2-2; 10 bases fit TRBD1. The length of the CDR3 is 16 residues. With V trimmed by 5 bases and J by 3 bases, 6 bases remained unmatched. Germline V gene data show CDR1 as SGHVS and CDR2 as FQNEAQ. The chain's CDR3 is CASSRGGQGYTGELFF. CDR3 in DNA: TGTGCCAGCAGCAGGGGGGGACAGGGGTACACCGGGGAGCTGTTTTTT. The whole variable domain, remainder taken from reference TRBV7-8 and TRBJ2-2, is GAGVSQSPRYKVAKRGQDVALRCDPISGHVSLFWYQQALGQGPEFLTYFQNEAQLDKSGLPSDRFFAERPEGSVSTLKIQRTQQEDSAVYLCASSRGGQGYTGELFFGEGSRLTVL.

V is TRBV27 and J is TRBJ1-2; 7 positions agree with TRBD1. V was pared by 5 bases and J by 8 bases, with 8 bases of the junction left unmatched. CDR1 is MNHEY and CDR2 is SMNVEV in the germline V gene (reference sequence). This CDR3 has 13 amino acids. CDR3 amino acids: CASSPQGVTGYTF. The CDR3 DNA sequence: TGTGCCAGCAGTCCTCAGGGGGTAACGGGCTACACCTTC.

This sequence joins TRBV27 and TRBJ2-7, with a tentative D call TRBD2 (5 bases). V gave up 5 bases and J gave up 2 bases, with 13 bases separating them. This CDR3 has 14 residues. Germline V gives CDR1 MNHEY, CDR2 SMNVEV (reference sequence). DNA for the CDR3: TGTGCCAGCAGTCCTTCCTTACTAGCCTACGAGCAGTACTTC. Amino acids: CASSPSLLAYEQYF.

The count of this clone is one. The chain is built from TRBV5-5 and TRBJ2-7; 8 positions match TRBD1. The J segment lost 3 bases and the V segment lost 5 bases, leaving 13 bases of the junction unmatched. The CDR3 covers 16 residues. The germline CDR1 and CDR2 sequences are SGHKS and YYEKEE (reference sequence). CDR3 DNA sequence: TGTGCCAGCAGTCCAGTCCCGACAGGGGTTTTCTACGAGCAGTACTTC. It codes for CASSPVPTGVFYEQYF.

This chain joins TRBV11-2 and TRBJ2-6; the D gene is possibly TRBD1 (5 bases). From germline, CDR1 is SGHAT and CDR2 FQNNGV. V lost 3 bases, J lost 4 bases, and 13 bases lay in between. The CDR3 length is 16 residues. The CDR3 protein is CASSFGHRQGANVLTF. In DNA, the CDR3 is TGTGCCAGCAGCTTCGGACATCGACAGGGGGCCAACGTCCTGACTTTC.